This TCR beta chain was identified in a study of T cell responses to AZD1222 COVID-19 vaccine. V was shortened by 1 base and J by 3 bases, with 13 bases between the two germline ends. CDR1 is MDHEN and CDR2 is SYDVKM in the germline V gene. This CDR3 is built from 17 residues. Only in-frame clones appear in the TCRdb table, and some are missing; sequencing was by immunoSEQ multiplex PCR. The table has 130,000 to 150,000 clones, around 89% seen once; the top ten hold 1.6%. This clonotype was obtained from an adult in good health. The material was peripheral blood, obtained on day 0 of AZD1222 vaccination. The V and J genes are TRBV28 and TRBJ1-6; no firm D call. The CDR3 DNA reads TGTGCCAGCAGTTTATTAGCCTCCAAGCTCTATAATTCACCCCTCCACTTT. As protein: CASSLLASKLYNSPLHF.